The source of this T cell receptor beta chain is a study of shared clonotypes between healthy human individuals. Study-wide points: Richness estimates generally favored naive over memory subsets.

As to this clone: As yet, its antigen is unknown.

Per the germline V gene, CDR1 is SGHRS and CDR2 is YFSETQ. This CDR3 contains 15 residues. Trimming cost V 0 bases and J 5 bases, with 11 bases left between them. Using immunoSEQ multiplex PCR, the repertoire was profiled, and TCRdb retains in-frame clones only, with some absent. This sample has approximately 1.1 million clones, with approximately 80% found just once. The sequence was obtained from a man aged 18 to 30 in good health. Some clones in this sample may be carry-over from other donors' samples. Sequencing was carried out using memory CD4+ T cells from PBMCs. The subset here: CD45RA-negative fraction. The chain combines TRBV5-1 with TRBJ1-4; D may be TRBD1 (5 bases). DNA for the CDR3: TGCGCCAGCAGCTTGGCGGGGGTCCAAAATGAAAAACTGTTTTTT. Its translation is CASSLAGVQNEKLFF.